One TCR beta chain is described in this entry. This CDR3 is 14 amino acids long. V lost 1 base and J lost 7, with 16 bases in between. Germline CDR1 GTSNPN, CDR2 SVGIG (reference sequence). These data belong to a study of control samples from healthy donors and cancer patients. The data were produced by immunoSEQ multiplex PCR, yet TCRdb's version contains in-frame clones alone and is incomplete. There are under 450,000 clones in the sample; about nine tenths occur only once, and 5% to 7% lies in the top ten. The sample taken for sequencing was PBMCs. The genes are TRBV30 and TRBJ1-1; D remains unclear. The receptor was isolated from a man in his forties with head and neck cancer. This CDR3 is CAWSAFANVVEAFF. In DNA, the CDR3 is TGTGCCTGGAGTGCCTTTGCCAACGTGGTTGAAGCTTTCTTT.